A selection of T cell receptor beta chains follows, all from one sample in a study of CD8 T cells in Susac syndrome. TCRdb reprocessed the immunoSEQ multiplex PCR reads with MiXCR, giving one entry per CDR3 protein. The sample has 70,000 to 100,000 distinct CDR3 sequences, approximately 92% seen once. Sequencing input: CD8+ T cells from PBMCs. These receptors came from a human donor in good health. Each CDR3 is given with its conserved first and last residue. Fields, in order: clone size, D gene, J gene, V gene, CDR3 protein, CDR3 DNA. D genes are given only for firm matches. Some rows mark clone size as missing; the rest say once, few, many or name a class of expanded clone.

-	TRBD1	TRBJ1-5	TRBV6-1	CASSRNTGVWDQPQHF	TGTGCCAGCAGTCGAAACACAGGGGTATGGGATCAGCCCCAGCATTTT
-	-	TRBJ2-7	TRBV4-1	CASSQVEEYEQYF	TGCGCCAGCAGCCAAGTAGAGGAGTACGAGCAGTACTTC
-	TRBD1	TRBJ1-5	TRBV2	CASSGDLSDREGNQPQHF	TGTGCCAGCAGTGGAGACCTCTCGGACAGGGAGGGCAATCAGCCCCAGCATTTT
-	-	TRBJ2-7	TRBV9	CASSPPGGGGEQYF	TGTGCCAGCAGCCCCCCCGGAGGAGGGGGCGAGCAGTACTTC
-	-	TRBJ2-2	TRBV3-1	CASSQEGTRTGELFF	TGTGCCAGCAGCCAAGAGGGGACTCGTACCGGGGAGCTGTTTTTT
-	TRBD1	TRBJ2-1	TRBV2	CASSPRGWFF	TGTGCCAGCAGTCCCAGGGGGTGGTTCTTC
-	TRBD2	TRBJ2-5	TRBV27	CASATLAGAPQETQYF	TGTGCCAGCGCTACCCTAGCGGGGGCCCCCCAAGAGACCCAGTACTTC
-	TRBD2	TRBJ2-1	TRBV5-6	CASMWGGNNEQFF	TGTGCCAGCATGTGGGGGGGGAACAATGAGCAGTTCTTC
-	-	TRBJ1-2	TRBV11-2	CASSLDGGGGGYTF	TGTGCCAGCAGCTTAGATGGAGGAGGGGGGGGCTACACCTTC
-	-	TRBJ2-7	TRBV27	CASSFVGASEQYF	TGTGCCAGCAGTTTTGTGGGGGCGAGCGAGCAGTACTTC
-	TRBD2	TRBJ2-3	TRBV13	CASSSRGGGGSTDTQYF	TGTGCCAGCAGCTCAAGGGGAGGCGGGGGATCCACAGATACGCAGTATTTT
-	TRBD1	TRBJ1-5	TRBV2	CASSDDRGNQPQHF	TGTGCCAGCAGCGATGACAGGGGGAATCAGCCCCAGCATTTT
-	-	TRBJ1-4	TRBV7-6	CASSRLAPSSGGEKLFF	TGTGCCAGCAGCAGACTGGCCCCCTCATCTGGGGGTGAAAAACTGTTTTTT
once	-	TRBJ2-5	TRBV6-5	CASSPGTFTQETQYF	TGTGCCAGCAGTCCCGGGACTTTTACGCAAGAGACCCAGTACTTC
-	TRBD1	TRBJ2-7	TRBV20-1	CSARGQNFYEQYF	TGCAGTGCTAGGGGACAGAATTTCTACGAGCAGTACTTC
-	-	TRBJ1-2	TRBV29-1	CSVEPDILYGYTF	TGCAGCGTTGAGCCCGACATCCTCTATGGCTACACCTTC
-	TRBD2	TRBJ2-3	TRBV18	CASSPTTSGGTDTQYF	TGTGCCAGCTCACCTACCACTAGCGGGGGCACAGATACGCAGTATTTT
once	-	TRBJ2-7	TRBV7-8	CASGGAGVEQYF	TGTGCCAGCGGGGGGGCAGGGGTCGAGCAGTACTTC
-	-	TRBJ1-2	TRBV12-3/TRBV12-4	CASRSPRRGYTF	TGTGCCAGCAGAAGTCCGCGCCGAGGCTACACCTTC
once	-	TRBJ2-7	TRBV5-1	CASSLYSAGRALYEQYF	TGCGCCAGCAGCTTGTATTCCGCTGGGCGGGCCCTATACGAGCAGTACTTC
-	-	TRBJ1-1	TRBV29-1	CSVRKGGTNEAFF	TGCAGCGTCCGAAAGGGGGGGACAAACGAAGCTTTCTTT
-	-	TRBJ2-1	TRBV14	CASSPGALWNEQFF	TGTGCCAGCAGCCCGGGGGCTCTATGGAATGAGCAGTTCTTC
-	TRBD1	TRBJ2-1	TRBV7-3	CASSPSGTGTEQFF	TGTGCCAGCAGCCCATCCGGGACAGGGACTGAGCAGTTCTTC
-	TRBD1	TRBJ1-2	TRBV4-1	CASSPGTEYTF	TGCGCCAGCAGCCCAGGGACAGAGTACACCTTC
once	-	TRBJ1-5	TRBV12-3/TRBV12-4	CASSLGDPQPQHF	TGTGCCAGCAGTTTAGGGGACCCTCAGCCCCAGCATTTT
-	TRBD1	TRBJ2-7	TRBV18	CASSPDTFQDRGEQYF	TGTGCCAGCTCACCGGATACATTCCAGGACAGGGGAGAGCAGTACTTC
-	-	TRBJ1-1	TRBV29-1	CSVADGVNTEAFF	TGCAGCGTCGCTGACGGCGTGAACACTGAAGCTTTCTTT
-	-	TRBJ1-3	TRBV11-2	CASRMSLGGNTIYF	TGTGCCAGCAGAATGTCCCTAGGGGGAAACACCATATATTTT
-	TRBD1	TRBJ2-7	TRBV29-1	CSVGQGALEQYF	TGCAGCGTTGGACAGGGGGCGCTCGAGCAGTACTTC
-	-	TRBJ2-1	TRBV12-3/TRBV12-4	CASSSSNTEQFF	TGTGCCAGCAGTTCCTCGAACACTGAGCAGTTCTTC
once	-	TRBJ1-2	TRBV5-1	CASSGQEDGYTF	TGCGCCAGCAGCGGCCAGGAAGATGGCTACACCTTC
once	TRBD2	TRBJ2-2	TRBV9	CASSVAKRGENTGELFF	TGTGCCAGCAGCGTAGCTAAGCGGGGAGAGAACACCGGGGAGCTGTTTTTT
-	-	TRBJ2-1	TRBV6-6	CASNLDRGPLNEQFF	TGTGCCAGCAATCTCGACCGGGGTCCCCTCAATGAGCAGTTCTTC
-	TRBD2	TRBJ2-3	TRBV27	CASSLLAGFGTDTQYF	TGTGCCAGCAGTTTACTAGCGGGGTTCGGCACAGATACGCAGTATTTT
-	-	TRBJ1-1	TRBV9	CASSAGGGTEAFF	TGTGCCAGCAGCGCCGGTGGGGGCACTGAAGCTTTCTTT
-	TRBD2	TRBJ2-1	TRBV29-1	CAGGGLYNEQFF	TGCGCGGGGGGGGGTCTCTACAATGAGCAGTTCTTC
-	TRBD1	TRBJ1-3	TRBV7-6	CASSLQGVSGNTIYF	TGTGCCAGCAGCTTACAGGGGGTTTCGGGAAACACCATATATTTT
-	TRBD1	TRBJ1-2	TRBV7-8	CASSLMGDRESTF	TGTGCCAGCAGCTTAATGGGGGACAGGGAAAGTACCTTC
-	TRBD1	TRBJ1-1	TRBV14	CASSQRGQGTTEAFF	TGTGCCAGCAGCCAGCGAGGACAGGGGACCACTGAAGCTTTCTTT
-	-	TRBJ2-3	TRBV20-1	CSARVLSLIGGSTDTQYF	TGCAGTGCTAGAGTTTTATCTCTTATCGGGGGCTCCACAGATACGCAGTATTTT
-	-	TRBJ1-1	TRBV20-1	CSARDRSTSGAFF	TGCAGTGCTAGAGATCGGTCAACATCGGGGGCTTTCTTT
-	TRBD1	TRBJ2-7	TRBV5-1	CASSLDQGVEFIYEQYF	TGCGCCAGCAGCTTGGACCAGGGGGTAGAGTTTATCTACGAGCAGTACTTC
-	TRBD2	TRBJ2-5	TRBV28	CASSSPTGRAANKETQYF	TGTGCCAGCAGTTCCCCGACGGGGAGGGCAGCGAACAAGGAGACCCAGTACTTC
-	-	TRBJ1-2	TRBV13	CASSGLRDQGSVVYGYTF	TGTGCCAGCAGCGGTCTCAGAGACCAGGGTAGCGTTGTCTATGGCTACACCTTC
-	-	TRBJ1-1	TRBV7-9	CASTTGTEAFF	TGTGCCAGCACCACTGGGACTGAAGCTTTCTTT
-	-	TRBJ2-3	TRBV19	CASSTTGPQYF	TGTGCCAGTAGTACTACGGGACCGCAGTATTTT
once	-	TRBJ1-5	TRBV29-1	CSVEGDNQPQHF	TGCAGCGTTGAGGGGGACAATCAGCCCCAGCATTTT
-	TRBD1	TRBJ1-1	TRBV2	CASSRTGGIVAEAFF	TGTGCCAGCAGTAGGACAGGGGGCATCGTTGCTGAAGCTTTCTTT
-	TRBD2	TRBJ2-1	TRBV30	CAWSSTAGGRNEQFF	TGTGCCTGGAGTTCTACAGCGGGGGGTCGGAATGAGCAGTTCTTC
-	-	TRBJ2-5	TRBV20-1	CSARTGGETQYF	TGCAGTGCTAGAACGGGTGGGGAGACCCAGTACTTC
-	TRBD1	TRBJ1-5	TRBV2	CASVQAGGWTPQHF	TGTGCCAGCGTCCAAGCAGGGGGGTGGACGCCCCAGCATTTT
-	-	TRBJ1-1	TRBV29-1	CSVVSNTEAFF	TGCAGCGTTGTTTCGAACACTGAAGCTTTCTTT
-	TRBD2	TRBJ2-5	TRBV9	CASSVEGSGGFLETQYF	TGTGCCAGCAGCGTAGAAGGGAGCGGGGGATTTCTGGAGACCCAGTACTTC
-	-	TRBJ2-3	TRBV29-1	CSVSGRITDTQYF	TGCAGCGTTTCCGGACGGATCACAGATACGCAGTATTTT
-	-	TRBJ2-4	TRBV29-1	CSVEDQGTQYF	TGCAGCGTTGAAGACCAGGGCACTCAGTACTTC
-	TRBD1	TRBJ1-1	TRBV7-9	CASSLVGQIPEAFF	TGTGCCAGCAGCTTAGTGGGACAGATCCCTGAAGCTTTCTTT
-	-	TRBJ2-5	TRBV10-3	CAISVAQGPKVETQYF	TGTGCCATCAGTGTGGCGCAGGGGCCTAAGGTGGAGACCCAGTACTTC
-	TRBD1	TRBJ2-5	TRBV12-3/TRBV12-4	CASSPGTGVQETQYF	TGTGCCAGCAGTCCCGGGACAGGGGTCCAAGAGACCCAGTACTTC
-	-	TRBJ2-6	TRBV12-5	CASGFLERTISGANVLTF	TGTGCTAGTGGTTTTTTGGAAAGAACCATCTCTGGGGCCAACGTCCTGACTTTC
-	-	TRBJ1-5	TRBV27	CASSLLPLGGNQPQHF	TGTGCCAGCAGTTTACTCCCTTTGGGGGGAAATCAGCCCCAGCATTTT